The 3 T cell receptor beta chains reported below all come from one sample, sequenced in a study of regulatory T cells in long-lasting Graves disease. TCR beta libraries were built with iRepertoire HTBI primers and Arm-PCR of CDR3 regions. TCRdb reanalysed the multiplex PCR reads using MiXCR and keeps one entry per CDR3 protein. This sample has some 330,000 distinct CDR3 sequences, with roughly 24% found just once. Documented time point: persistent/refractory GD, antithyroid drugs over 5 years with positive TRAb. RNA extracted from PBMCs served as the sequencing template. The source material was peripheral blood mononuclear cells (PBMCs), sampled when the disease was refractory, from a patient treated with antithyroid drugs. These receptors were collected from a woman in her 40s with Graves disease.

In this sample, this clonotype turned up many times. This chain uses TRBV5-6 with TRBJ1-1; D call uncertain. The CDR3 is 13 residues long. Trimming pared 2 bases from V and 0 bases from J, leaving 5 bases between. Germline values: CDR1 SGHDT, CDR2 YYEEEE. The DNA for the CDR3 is TGTGCCAGCAGCTTAGATGTGAACACTGAAGCTTTCTTT. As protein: CASSLDVNTEAFF.

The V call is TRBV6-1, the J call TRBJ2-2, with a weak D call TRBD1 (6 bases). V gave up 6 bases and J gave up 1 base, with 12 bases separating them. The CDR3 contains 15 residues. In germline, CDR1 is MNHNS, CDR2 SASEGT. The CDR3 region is CASRPGTLNTGELFF. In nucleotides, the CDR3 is TGTGCCAGCAGACCCGGGACATTGAACACCGGGGAGCTGTTTTTT.

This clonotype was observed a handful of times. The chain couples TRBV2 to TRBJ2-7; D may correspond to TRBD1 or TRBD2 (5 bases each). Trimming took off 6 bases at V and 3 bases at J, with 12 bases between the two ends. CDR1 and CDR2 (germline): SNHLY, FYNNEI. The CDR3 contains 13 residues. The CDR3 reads CASSPRDGYEQYF. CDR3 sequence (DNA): TGTGCCAGCAGCCCCCGGGACGGCTACGAGCAGTACTTC.